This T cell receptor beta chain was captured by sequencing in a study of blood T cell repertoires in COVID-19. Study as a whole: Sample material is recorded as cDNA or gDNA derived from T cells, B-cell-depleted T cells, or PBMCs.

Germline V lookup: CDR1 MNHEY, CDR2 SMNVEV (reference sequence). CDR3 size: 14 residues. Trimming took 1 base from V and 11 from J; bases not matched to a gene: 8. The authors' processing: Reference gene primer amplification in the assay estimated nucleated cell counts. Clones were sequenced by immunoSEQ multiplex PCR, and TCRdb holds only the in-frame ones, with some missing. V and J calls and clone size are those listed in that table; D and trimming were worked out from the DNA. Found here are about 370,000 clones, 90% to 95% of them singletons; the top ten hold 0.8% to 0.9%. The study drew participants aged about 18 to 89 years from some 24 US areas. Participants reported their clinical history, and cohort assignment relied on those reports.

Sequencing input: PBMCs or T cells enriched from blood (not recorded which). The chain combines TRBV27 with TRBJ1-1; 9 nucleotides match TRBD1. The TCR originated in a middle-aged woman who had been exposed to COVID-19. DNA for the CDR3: TGTGCCAGCAGTTTATTCGGGACAGGGAAAGGGGCTTTCTTT. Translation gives CASSLFGTGKGAFF.